This T cell receptor beta chain came from a study of cytomegalovirus exposure and HLA in healthy donors. Study-wide background: A prior study identified some 100 million unique TCR beta sequences from about 200 million T cells.

In the case of this clone: Its antigen is unknown.

The CDR3 is made up of 15 amino acids. Germline V gene data show CDR1 as MNHEY and CDR2 as SVGAGI. Deletions cut 5 bases from V and 0 bases from J, with 11 bases between. PCR was performed using 60 Vbeta and 13 Jbeta primers. Using immunoSEQ multiplex PCR, the repertoire was profiled, and TCRdb retains in-frame clones only, with some absent. Among about 270,000 clones listed, just over 85% were seen once. Findings and limits, study-wide: High specificity and sensitivity for cytomegalovirus status were reported for the classifier.

This clonotype originated in a man between 35 and 55 years old in good health and CMV-seropositive. The genes are TRBV6-5 and TRBJ2-1; weak D call: TRBD2 (6 bases). The source material was PBMCs. The CDR3 region has the DNA TGTGCCAGCAGTCGCGCGGGACCCTCCTACAATGAGCAGTTCTTC. Its translation: CASSRAGPSYNEQFF.